This TCR beta chain was observed in a study of T cell responses to AZD1222 COVID-19 vaccine. Study results and caveats: Donors, mostly white British, included more females; clonal diversity was possibly underestimated.

Germline CDR1 and CDR2: SGDLS and YYNGEE. This CDR3 has 15 amino acids. The ends lost 0 bases at V and 8 bases at J; junction bases unmatched: 7. Second-dose timings of about 4 or about 12 weeks were pooled. Using immunoSEQ multiplex PCR, the repertoire was profiled, and TCRdb retains in-frame clones only, with some absent. The data show about 91,000 clones, roughly 92% seen once. With respect to this clone: The antigen remains unidentified.

The clonotype comes from an adult who received the AZD1222 COVID-19 vaccine. The starting material was peripheral blood, obtained 28 days after the second AZD1222 dose. The chain combines TRBV9 with TRBJ1-4; 7 positions agree with TRBD1. The CDR3 DNA follows: TGTGCCAGCAGCGTAGGAAACAGGGGAACCGAAAAACTGTTTTTT. Residues: CASSVGNRGTEKLFF.